This T cell receptor beta chain was found in a study of cytomegalovirus exposure and HLA in healthy donors. The PCR ran on 60 Vbeta and 13 Jbeta primers. The repertoire was sequenced with immunoSEQ multiplex PCR; TCRdb's copy has only in-frame clones and lacks some. The sample records 100,000 to 120,000 clones, 74% being singletons. Findings and limits, study-wide: TCR beta V segments were, for the most part, productive about 87% or about 30% of the time in an earlier analysis.

CDR3 size: 13 residues. Per germline, CDR1 MNHNY and CDR2 SVGAGI (reference sequence). J was trimmed by 7 bases and V by 7 bases; bases with no gene match: 9. Of note for this clone: Its antigen remains unidentified.

Sequenced input: PBMCs. The J gene is TRBJ2-7, the V gene TRBV6-6; 8 bases line up with TRBD2. This clonotype was sampled from a woman aged 40 to 50 in good health and CMV-seropositive. The CDR3 sequence is CASKGGGLGEQYF. As DNA, the CDR3 is TGTGCCAGCAAGGGCGGGGGGCTGGGTGAGCAGTACTTC.